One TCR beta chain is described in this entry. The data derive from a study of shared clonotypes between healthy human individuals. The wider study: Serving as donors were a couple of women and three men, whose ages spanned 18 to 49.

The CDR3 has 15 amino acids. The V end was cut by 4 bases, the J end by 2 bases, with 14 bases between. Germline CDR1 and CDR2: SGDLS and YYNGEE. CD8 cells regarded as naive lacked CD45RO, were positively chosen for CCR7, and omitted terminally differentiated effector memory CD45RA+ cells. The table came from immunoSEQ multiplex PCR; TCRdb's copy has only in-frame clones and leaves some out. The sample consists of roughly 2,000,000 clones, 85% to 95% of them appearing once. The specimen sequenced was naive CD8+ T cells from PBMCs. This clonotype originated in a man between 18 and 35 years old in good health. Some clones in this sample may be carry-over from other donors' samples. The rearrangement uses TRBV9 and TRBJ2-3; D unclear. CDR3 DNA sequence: TGTGCCAGCAGCCCTTCCGGGCGGCCCACAGATACGCAGTATTTT. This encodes CASSPSGRPTDTQYF.